This TCR beta chain originates from a study of blood T cell repertoires in COVID-19. Study information: The United States, Italy and Spain provided the acute and convalescent COVID-19 samples. The analysed material was cDNA or gDNA that came from T cells, B-cell-depleted T cells, or PBMCs.

CDR1 is MNHEY, CDR2 SVGAGI, per germline. Trimming took 5 bases from V and 1 from J, leaving 5 bases between them. The CDR3 is 12 amino acids. Source study methods: Scientists estimated how many nucleated cells there were by amplifying reference gene primers. Here immunoSEQ multiplex PCR was the method, and the copy in TCRdb shows in-frame clones only, minus some. The V and J calls and clone size were taken over from that table, and D and trimming were inferred from the DNA. The sample lists approximately 110,000 clones, 85% occurring once. The rearrangement joins TRBV6-5 to TRBJ1-2; D is ambiguous. The sequence came from a man aged 50 to 59 with acute or convalescent COVID-19. Sequenced sample: peripheral blood. The CDR3 nucleotides are TGTGCCAGCAGTAATCTTAACTATGGCTACACCTTC. This encodes CASSNLNYGYTF.